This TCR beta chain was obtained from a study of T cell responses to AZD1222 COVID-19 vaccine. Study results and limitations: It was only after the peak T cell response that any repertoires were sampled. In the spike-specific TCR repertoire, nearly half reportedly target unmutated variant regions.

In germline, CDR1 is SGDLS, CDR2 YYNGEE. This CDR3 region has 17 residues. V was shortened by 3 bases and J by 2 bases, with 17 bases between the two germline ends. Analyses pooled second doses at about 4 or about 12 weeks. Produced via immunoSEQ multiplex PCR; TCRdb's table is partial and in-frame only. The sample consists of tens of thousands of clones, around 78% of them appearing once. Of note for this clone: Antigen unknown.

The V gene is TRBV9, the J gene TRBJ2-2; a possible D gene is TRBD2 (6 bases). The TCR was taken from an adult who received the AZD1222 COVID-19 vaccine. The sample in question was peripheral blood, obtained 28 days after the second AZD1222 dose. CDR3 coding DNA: TGTGCCAGCAGCGCCCTCGTCCCTAGCGTCAACACCGGGGAGCTGTTTTTT. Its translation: CASSALVPSVNTGELFF.